What follows are 15 T cell receptor beta chains derived from one specimen sequenced in a study of graft-versus-host responses after intestinal transplantation. Profiled with immunoSEQ multiplex PCR; TCRdb holds only in-frame clones, not every one. The sample includes 8,000 to 13,000 clones, around 33% seen only once; the top ten take about 13%. Responders (roughly 200,000, CFSE-labeled) were co-plated with roughly 200,000 irradiated, violet-dye-labeled stimulators. The source material was alloreactive CD8+ T cells from a mixed lymphocyte reaction culture, sampled before intestinal transplant. The subset: CFSE-low proliferating T cells sorted from approximately 6-day pre-transplant mixed lymphocyte reaction (GvH or HvG direction). The receptors were sampled from a human patient who received an intestinal transplant.

Only a few counts were recorded for this clone. The chain combines TRBV11-3 with TRBJ2-1; 9 nucleotides match TRBD1. The CDR3 is 16 residues long. Germline V CDR1 and CDR2: SGHNT, YENEEA. V was pared by 4 bases and J by 8 bases, with 12 bases of the junction left unmatched. CDR3 region: CASSSPPRGTGHEQFF. The CDR3 nucleotides are TGTGCCAGCAGCTCACCCCCAAGAGGGACAGGGCATGAGCAGTTCTTC. Full variable domain (missing parts from reference TRBV11-3 and TRBJ2-1): EAGVVQSPRYKIIEKKQPVAFWCNPISGHNTLYWYLQNLGQGPELLIRYENEEAVDDSQLPKDRFSAERLKGVDSTLKIQPAELGDSAVYLCASSSPPRGTGHEQFFGPGTRLTVL.

This clone came up once. This chain joins TRBV7-9 and TRBJ2-2, with TRBD1 identical over 8 bases. Germline V gene data show CDR1 as SEHNR and CDR2 as FQNEAQ (reference sequence). V was pared by 5 bases and J by 5 bases, with 7 bases of the junction left unmatched. This CDR3 has 15 residues. The CDR3 DNA is TGTGCCAGCAGCCTGCGGACAGGGAAAACCGGGGAGCTGTTTTTT. Its translation is CASSLRTGKTGELFF.

In its sample, this clone was seen once. The V call is TRBV27, the J call TRBJ2-3, with TRBD1 matching 7 bases. V dropped 3 bases and J dropped 3; count of bases not matched to a gene: 6. CDR3 size: 15 residues. Germline V CDR1 and CDR2: MNHEY, SMNVEV (reference sequence). CDR3 sequence: CASSFSGTATDTQYF. CDR3 in DNA: TGTGCCAGCAGTTTTTCCGGGACAGCAACAGATACGCAGTATTTT.

This rearrangement joins TRBV7-6 to TRBJ2-1, with 8 bases aligning to TRBD1. J lost 7 bases, V lost 4 bases, and 9 bases had no gene match. Germline V gives CDR1 SGHVS, CDR2 FNYEAQ. CDR3 length: 15 residues. CDR3 sequence reads: CASSSGQGPGNEQFF. Here the CDR3 DNA reads TGTGCCAGCAGCTCTGGACAGGGTCCTGGTAATGAGCAGTTCTTC.

In its sample, this clone was seen a few times. This chain connects TRBV4-1 to TRBJ1-2; 7 nucleotides match TRBD1. CDR3 length: 15 residues. J lost 3 bases, V lost 2 bases, and 6 bases had no gene match. Per the germline V gene, CDR1 is MGHRA and CDR2 is YSYEKL. The CDR3 nucleotides read TGCGCCAGCAGCCAACAGACAGGGTTGGACTATGGCTACACCTTC. The encoded protein is CASSQQTGLDYGYTF.

CDR3 sequence (DNA): TGCGCCAGCAGCCGGAAGGACGGGGGGACCGGGGAGCTGTTTTTT. It codes for CASSRKDGGTGELFF. The chain is built from TRBV5-1 and TRBJ2-2, with 7 bases that match TRBD2. Germline CDR1 and CDR2: SGHRS and YFSETQ. There are 15 residues in the CDR3. The V gene end was trimmed by 4 bases and the J gene end by 5 bases; junction bases not matched to a gene: 8. Drawing the rest from reference TRBV5-1 and TRBJ2-2, the complete variable domain is KAGVTQTPRYLIKTRGQQVTLSCSPISGHRSVSWYQQTPGQGLQFLFEYFSETQRNKGNFPGRFSGRQFSNSRSEMNVSTLELGDSALYLCASSRKDGGTGELFFGEGSRLTVL.

This clone is categorized as medium-sized. The chain combines TRBV5-5 with TRBJ2-7; D is undetermined. V was cut by 0 bases and J by 2 bases, with 12 bases left in between. This CDR3 region has 15 residues. CDR1 and CDR2 (germline): SGHKS, YYEKEE (reference sequence). The CDR3 DNA sequence: TGTGCCAGCAGCTTGGCCCAAGAAGCTGCCTACGAGCAGTACTTC. This encodes CASSLAQEAAYEQYF.

This chain links TRBV27 with TRBJ2-3, with TRBD2 identical over 9 bases. CDR3 size: 15 residues. CDR1 and CDR2 from the germline V gene are MNHEY and SMNVEV (reference sequence). The J segment lost 2 bases and the V segment lost 4 bases, leaving 4 bases of the junction unmatched. DNA of the CDR3: TGTGCCAGCAGTTCATTAGCGGGAGCCACAGATACGCAGTATTTT. Protein product: CASSSLAGATDTQYF.

The V call is TRBV6-5, the J call TRBJ2-2; 7 bases are a match to TRBD1. The junction had 10 bases not matched to a gene; V was cut back by 7 bases and J by 5 bases. Germline CDR1 and CDR2: MNHEY and SVGAGI. The CDR3 consists of 15 residues. The CDR3 spells CASNWVRGKTGELFF. In nucleotides, the CDR3 is TGTGCCAGCAATTGGGTCAGGGGGAAAACCGGGGAGCTGTTTTTT.

The genes are TRBV7-3 and TRBJ2-7; 8 nucleotides agree with TRBD1. The junction had 11 bases not matched to a gene; V was cut back by 5 bases and J by 5 bases. CDR1 and CDR2 from the germline V gene are SGHTA and FQGTGA. This CDR3 comprises 15 residues. The CDR3 sequence: CASSPAGGFLNEQYF. In nucleotides, the CDR3 is TGTGCCAGCAGCCCCGCAGGGGGCTTTCTAAACGAGCAGTACTTC.

The chain employs TRBV27 and TRBJ2-7, with a weak D call TRBD1 (6 bases). V was trimmed by 7 bases and J by 3 bases, leaving 22 bases between them. Germline V CDR1 and CDR2: MNHEY, SMNVEV (reference sequence). CDR3 length equals 16 residues. For the CDR3, the DNA is TGTGCCAGCAATCAGATTAACAGGGTGGGGGTCTACGAGCAGTACTTC. It translates to CASNQINRVGVYEQYF.

The CDR3 DNA reads as TGTGCCAGCAGTCTGCGGGGCGAGCAGTACTTC. This gives the protein CASSLRGEQYF. The chain recombines TRBV28 with TRBJ2-7; possibly TRBD2 for D (6 bases). CDR1 is MDHEN, CDR2 SYDVKM, per germline. The CDR3 spans 11 residues. Trimming removed 5 bases from V and 6 bases from J, with 8 bases in between. The full variable domain, rest sourced from reference TRBV28 and TRBJ2-7, is DVKVTQSSRYLVKRTGEKVFLECVQDMDHENMFWYRQDPGLGLRLIYFSYDVKMKEKGDIPEGYSVSREKKERFSLILESASTNQTSMYLCASSLRGEQYFGPGTRLTVT.

CDR3 in amino acids: CASSEGTGVTGELFF. The DNA of the CDR3 is TGCGCCAGCAGTGAAGGGACAGGAGTCACCGGGGAGCTGTTTTTT. This chain connects TRBV10-1 to TRBJ2-2; 8 nucleotides agree with TRBD1. This CDR3 has 15 residues. V gave up 3 bases and J gave up 4 bases; unmatched junction bases: 4. Germline V gives CDR1 WNHNN, CDR2 SYGVQD (reference sequence).

The rearrangement links TRBV19 to TRBJ2-7, with TRBD1 matching 8 bases. V was pared by 3 bases and J by 0 bases, with 4 bases of the junction left unmatched. The germline V gene encodes CDR1 LNHDA and CDR2 SQIVND (reference sequence). There are 15 residues in the CDR3. The CDR3 nucleotides are TGTGCCAGTAGTATGGGGGACAGGCCCTCCTACGAGCAGTACTTC. Translating it yields CASSMGDRPSYEQYF.

In this sample, this clone is medium-sized (0.01 to 0.1%). The chain combines TRBV7-6 with TRBJ2-7, with D maybe TRBD1 (6 bases). This CDR3 contains 16 residues. The V end lost 2 bases, the J end lost 1 base, and 15 bases lay between the germline ends. Germline values: CDR1 SGHVS, CDR2 FNYEAQ. As DNA, the CDR3 is TGTGCCAGCAGCTTAAGGGAAGGGGGTGCATCCTACGAGCAGTACTTC. Encoded protein: CASSLREGGASYEQYF.